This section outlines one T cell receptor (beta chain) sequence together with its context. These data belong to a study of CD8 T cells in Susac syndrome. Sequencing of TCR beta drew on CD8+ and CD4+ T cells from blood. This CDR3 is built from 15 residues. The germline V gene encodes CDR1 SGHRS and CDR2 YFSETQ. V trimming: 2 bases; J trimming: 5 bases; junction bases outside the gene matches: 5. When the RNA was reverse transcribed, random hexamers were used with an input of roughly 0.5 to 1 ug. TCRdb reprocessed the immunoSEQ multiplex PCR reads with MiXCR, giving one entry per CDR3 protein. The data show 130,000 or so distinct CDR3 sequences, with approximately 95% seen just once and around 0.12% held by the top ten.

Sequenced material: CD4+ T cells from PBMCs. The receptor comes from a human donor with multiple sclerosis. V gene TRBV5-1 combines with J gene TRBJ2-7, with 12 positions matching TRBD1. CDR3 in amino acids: CASSFGGQGAHEQYF. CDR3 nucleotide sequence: TGCGCCAGCAGCTTTGGGGGACAGGGGGCCCACGAGCAGTACTTC.